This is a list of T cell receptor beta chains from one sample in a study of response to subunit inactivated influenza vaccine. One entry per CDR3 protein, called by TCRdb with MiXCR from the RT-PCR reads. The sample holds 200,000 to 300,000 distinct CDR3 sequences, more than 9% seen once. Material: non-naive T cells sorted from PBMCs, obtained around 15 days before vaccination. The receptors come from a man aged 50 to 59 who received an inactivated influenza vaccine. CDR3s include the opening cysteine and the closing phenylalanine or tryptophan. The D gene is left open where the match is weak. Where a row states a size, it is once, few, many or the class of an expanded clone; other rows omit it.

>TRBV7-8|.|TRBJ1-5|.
TGTGCCAGCAGCGCCAATAATCAGCCCCAGCATTTT
CASSANNQPQHF
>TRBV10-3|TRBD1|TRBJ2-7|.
TGTGCCATCAGTGTGGGACAGGGCTACGAGCAGTACTTC
CAISVGQGYEQYF
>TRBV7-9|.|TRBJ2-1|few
TGTGCCAGCAGCTTAGACCTTCACAATGAGCAGTTCTTC
CASSLDLHNEQFF
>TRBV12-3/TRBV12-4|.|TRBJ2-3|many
TGTGCCAGCAGTTTTAAGAGGGGAGATACGCAGTATTTT
CASSFKRGDTQYF
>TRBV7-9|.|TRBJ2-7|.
TGTGCCAGCAGCTTAGCAGTAGGAGGGCTCCACTACGAGCAGTACTTC
CASSLAVGGLHYEQYF
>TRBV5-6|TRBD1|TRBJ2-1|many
TGTGCCAGCAGCCGGGACAGCTACAATGAGCAGTTCTTC
CASSRDSYNEQFF
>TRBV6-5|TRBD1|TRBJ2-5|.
TGTGCCAGCAGTTATGCCAGGGGGCCGTACCAAGAGACCCAGTACTTC
CASSYARGPYQETQYF
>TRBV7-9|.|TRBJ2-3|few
TGTGCCAGCAGCCTACTTTCTGGGGTGGCAGATACGCAGTATTTT
CASSLLSGVADTQYF
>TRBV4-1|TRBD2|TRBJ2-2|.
TGCGCCAGCAGCCAAGATCGAAGCGGGATCGCTGGCACCGGGGAGCTGTTTTTT
CASSQDRSGIAGTGELFF
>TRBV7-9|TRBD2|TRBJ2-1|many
TGTGCCAGCAGCCATGGACTAGCGGGAGTAGGTTACAATGAGCAGTTCTTC
CASSHGLAGVGYNEQFF
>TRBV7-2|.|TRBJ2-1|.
TGTGCCAGCAGCTTAACGGCGGGGAAACACAATGAGCAGTTCTTC
CASSLTAGKHNEQFF
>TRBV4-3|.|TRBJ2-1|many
TGCGCCAGCAGCCAGGGCTGGAGGGGGACCTACAATGAGCAGTTCTTC
CASSQGWRGTYNEQFF
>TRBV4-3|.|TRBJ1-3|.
TGCGCCAGCAGCCAAGAAAGGGACACGAGCTCTGGAAACACCATATATTTT
CASSQERDTSSGNTIYF
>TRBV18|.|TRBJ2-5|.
TGTGCCAGCTCACCACCGGAGCCCCAAGAGACCCAGTACTTC
CASSPPEPQETQYF
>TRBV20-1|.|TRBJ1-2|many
TGCAGTGCTAGTAGTCAGGGAGTATCCTATGGCTACACCTTC
CSASSQGVSYGYTF
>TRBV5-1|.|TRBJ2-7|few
TGCGCCAGTAAACACACCTCCGGACAGTACGAGCAGTACTTC
CASKHTSGQYEQYF
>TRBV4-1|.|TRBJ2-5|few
TGCGCCAGCAGCCAAGATCCTAGTAAAGAGACCCAGTACTTC
CASSQDPSKETQYF
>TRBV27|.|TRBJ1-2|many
TGTGCCAGCAGTTTAAACGGACAGTTGAACTATGGCTACACCTTC
CASSLNGQLNYGYTF
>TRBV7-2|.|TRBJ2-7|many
TGTGCCAGCAGCTTATCTATCTTCAGGGATGAAATCTACGAGCAGTACTTC
CASSLSIFRDEIYEQYF
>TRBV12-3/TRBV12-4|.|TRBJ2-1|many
TGTGCCAGCAGTTTTTCAAGCGGGCTCTACAATGAGCAGTTCTTC
CASSFSSGLYNEQFF
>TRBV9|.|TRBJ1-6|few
TGTGCCAGCAGCGTAGACGGACATCCGAATTCACCCCTCCACTTT
CASSVDGHPNSPLHF
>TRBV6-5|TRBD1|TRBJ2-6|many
TGTGCCAGCAGTTATTCCCCAGGGGGCTCTGGGGCCAACGTCCTGACTTTC
CASSYSPGGSGANVLTF
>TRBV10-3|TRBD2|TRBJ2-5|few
TGTGCCATCGGCGGGGGGGGGGACATCTCGTACCAAGAGACCCAGTACTTC
CAIGGGGDISYQETQYF